This TCR beta chain came from a study of identical twins. MiXCR, run by TCRdb on the 5' RACE reads, gives a single entry per CDR3 protein. The sample lists roughly 720,000 distinct CDR3 sequences, around a sixth seen once, with roughly 13% in the top ten. The CDR3 is made up of 13 amino acids. From germline, CDR1 is DFQATT and CDR2 SNEGSKA (reference sequence). Trimming left V 6 bases short and J 0 bases short, with 11 bases between. Only healthy Caucasians were included as donors. These data also formed part of another study, on T cells expressing NK-cell markers. According to that study: These clonotypes, the leaders elsewhere, also led the CD3+CD56-NKG2C+ fraction in four donors.

This chain connects TRBV20-1 to TRBJ1-1; D is undetermined. The specimen sequenced was PBMCs. The clonotype was recovered from a woman aged 18-35 years in good health. The CDR3, as DNA: TGCAGTGCAAAACAGTTAATGAACACTGAAGCTTTCTTT. It is translated as CSAKQLMNTEAFF.